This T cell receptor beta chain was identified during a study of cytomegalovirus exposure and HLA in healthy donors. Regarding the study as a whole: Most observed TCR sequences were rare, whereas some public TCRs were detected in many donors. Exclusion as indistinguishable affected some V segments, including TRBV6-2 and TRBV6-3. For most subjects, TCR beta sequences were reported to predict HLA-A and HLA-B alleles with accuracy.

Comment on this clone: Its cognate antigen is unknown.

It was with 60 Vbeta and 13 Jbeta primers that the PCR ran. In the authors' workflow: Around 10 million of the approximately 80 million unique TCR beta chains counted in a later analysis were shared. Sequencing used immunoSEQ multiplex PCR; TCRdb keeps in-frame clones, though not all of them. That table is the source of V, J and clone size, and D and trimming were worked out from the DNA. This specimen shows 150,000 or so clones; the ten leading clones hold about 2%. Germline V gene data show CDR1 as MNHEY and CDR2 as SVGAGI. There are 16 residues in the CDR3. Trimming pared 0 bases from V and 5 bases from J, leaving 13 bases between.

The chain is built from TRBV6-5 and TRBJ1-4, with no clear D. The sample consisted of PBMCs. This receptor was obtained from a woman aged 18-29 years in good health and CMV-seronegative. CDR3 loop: CASSYSLDTSNEKLFF. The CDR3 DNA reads TGTGCCAGCAGTTACTCATTAGACACCTCGAATGAAAAACTGTTTTTT.